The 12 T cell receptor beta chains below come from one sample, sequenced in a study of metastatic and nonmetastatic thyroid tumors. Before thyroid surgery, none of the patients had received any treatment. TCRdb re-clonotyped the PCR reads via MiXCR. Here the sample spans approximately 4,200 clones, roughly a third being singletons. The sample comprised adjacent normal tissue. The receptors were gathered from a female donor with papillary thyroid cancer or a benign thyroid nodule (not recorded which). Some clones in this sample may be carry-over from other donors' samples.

The CDR3 loop is CSAAAGTSELDEQFF. The CDR3 DNA reads TGCAGTGCCGCGGCCGGGACTAGCGAATTGGATGAGCAGTTCTTC. The rearrangement uses TRBV20-1 and TRBJ2-1, with 10 bases lining up with TRBD2. The V and J ends lost 6 bases and 8 bases, in that order; junction bases with no gene match: 13. Per the germline V gene, CDR1 is DFQATT and CDR2 is SNEGSKA (reference sequence). There are 15 residues in the CDR3.

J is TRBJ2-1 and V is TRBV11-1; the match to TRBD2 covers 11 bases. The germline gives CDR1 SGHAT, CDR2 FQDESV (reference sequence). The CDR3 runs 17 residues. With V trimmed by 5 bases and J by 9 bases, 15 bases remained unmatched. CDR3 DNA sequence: TGTGCCAGCAGCACGGGGCGGCTAGCGGGAGGAGTAGGTGAGCAGTTCTTC. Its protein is CASSTGRLAGGVGEQFF.

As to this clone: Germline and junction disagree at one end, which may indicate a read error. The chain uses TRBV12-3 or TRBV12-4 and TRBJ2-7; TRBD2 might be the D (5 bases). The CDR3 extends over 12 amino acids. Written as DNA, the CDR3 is TGTGCCAGCAGCGACGGGATGTACGATCAGTACTTC. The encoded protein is CASSDGMYDQYF.

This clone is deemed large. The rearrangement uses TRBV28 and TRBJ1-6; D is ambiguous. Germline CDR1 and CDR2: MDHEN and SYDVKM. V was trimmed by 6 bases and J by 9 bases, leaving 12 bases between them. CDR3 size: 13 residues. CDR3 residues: CASSLSGGSPLHF. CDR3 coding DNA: TGTGCCAGCAGCCTTTCTGGAGGTTCACCCCTCCACTTT.

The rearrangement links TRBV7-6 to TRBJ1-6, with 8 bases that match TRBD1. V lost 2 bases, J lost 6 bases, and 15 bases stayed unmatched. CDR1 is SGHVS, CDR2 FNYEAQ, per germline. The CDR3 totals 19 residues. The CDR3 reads CASSLISTGGRKPNSPLHF. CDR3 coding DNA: TGTGCCAGCAGCTTAATTTCCACAGGGGGAAGGAAGCCTAATTCACCCCTCCACTTT.

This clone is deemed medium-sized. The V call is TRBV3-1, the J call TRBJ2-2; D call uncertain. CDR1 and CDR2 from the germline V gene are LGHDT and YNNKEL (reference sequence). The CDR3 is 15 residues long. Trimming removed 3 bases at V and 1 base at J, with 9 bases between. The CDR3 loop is CASSQIKRNTGELFF. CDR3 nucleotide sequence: TGTGCCAGCAGCCAGATTAAAAGGAACACCGGGGAGCTGTTTTTT.

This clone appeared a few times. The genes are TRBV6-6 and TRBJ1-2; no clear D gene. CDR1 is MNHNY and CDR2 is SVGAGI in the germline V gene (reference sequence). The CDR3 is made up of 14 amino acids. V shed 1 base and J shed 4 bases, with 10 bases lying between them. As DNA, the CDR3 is TGTGCCAGCAGTTACTTAGGAGGGTTCTATGGCTACACCTTC. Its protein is CASSYLGGFYGYTF.

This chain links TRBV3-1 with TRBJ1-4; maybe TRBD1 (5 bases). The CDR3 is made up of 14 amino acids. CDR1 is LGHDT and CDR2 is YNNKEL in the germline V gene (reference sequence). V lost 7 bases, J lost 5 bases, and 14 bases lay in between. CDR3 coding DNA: TGTGCCAGCAACGGCCGGCAGGGAAATGAAAAACTGTTTTTT. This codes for CASNGRQGNEKLFF.

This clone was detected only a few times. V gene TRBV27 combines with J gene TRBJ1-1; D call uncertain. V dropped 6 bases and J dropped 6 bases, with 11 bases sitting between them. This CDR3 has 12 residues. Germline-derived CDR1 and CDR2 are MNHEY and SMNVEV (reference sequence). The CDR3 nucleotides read TGTGCCAGCAGAGACACGGTAGCTGAAGCTTTCTTT. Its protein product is CASRDTVAEAFF.

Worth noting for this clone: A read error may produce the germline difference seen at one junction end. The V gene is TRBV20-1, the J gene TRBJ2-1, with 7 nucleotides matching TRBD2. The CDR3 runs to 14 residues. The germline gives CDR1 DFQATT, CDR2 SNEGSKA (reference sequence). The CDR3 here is CIARASGDYNEQFF. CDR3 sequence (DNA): TGTATTGCTCGGGCTAGCGGAGATTACAATGAGCAGTTCTTC.

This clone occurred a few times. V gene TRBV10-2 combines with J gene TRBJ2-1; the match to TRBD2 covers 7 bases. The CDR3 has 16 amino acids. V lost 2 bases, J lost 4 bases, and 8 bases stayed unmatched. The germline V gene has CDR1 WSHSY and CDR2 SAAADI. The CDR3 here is CASSEGGGPIYNEQFF. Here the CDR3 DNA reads TGCGCCAGCAGTGAGGGGGGAGGGCCGATTTACAATGAGCAGTTCTTC.

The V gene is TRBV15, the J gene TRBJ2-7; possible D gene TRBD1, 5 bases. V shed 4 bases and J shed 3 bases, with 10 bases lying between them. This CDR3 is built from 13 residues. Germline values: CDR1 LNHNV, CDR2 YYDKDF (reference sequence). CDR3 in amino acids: CATSTGKDYEQYF. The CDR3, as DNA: TGTGCCACCAGCACAGGGAAGGACTACGAGCAGTACTTC.